The clone carrying this T cell receptor beta chain was recorded many times. TCRdb re-derived calls from the 5' RACE reads in MiXCR, one entry per CDR3 protein. The table lists 50,000 to 55,000 distinct CDR3 sequences, around 15% of them singletons. The source of the sample is a study of T cells of healthy individuals. CDR3 size: 14 residues. The trim removed 4 bases at V and 1 base at J, leaving 5 bases unmatched. Germline-derived CDR1 and CDR2 are GTSNPN and SVGIG (reference sequence). The clonotype originates from a human donor in good health. The chain combines TRBV30 with TRBJ1-1; 8 bases are a match to TRBD1. CDR3: CAWISDRGNTEAFF. CDR3 nucleotides: TGTGCCTGGATTTCCGACAGGGGGAACACTGAAGCTTTCTTT. Full variable domain (rest looked up from reference TRBV30 and TRBJ1-1): SQTIHQWPATLVQPVGSPLSLECTVEGTSNPNLYWYRQAAGRGLQLLFYSVGIGQISSEVPQNLSASRPQDRQFILSSKKLLLSDSGFYLCAWISDRGNTEAFFGQGTRLTVV.